One sample yielded the 32 T cell receptor beta chains listed below, sequenced in a study of blood T cell repertoires in COVID-19 (dated by TCRdb to the early 2020s). The method was the immunoSEQ multiplex PCR assay. The table was pulled from immuneACCESS by TCRdb, which kept in-frame rearrangements only. Such tables lose some clones; where checked, under half of the loss comes from unresolved V genes, and the rest has no known cause. In all, the sample holds more than 100,000 clones, and 90% of those were seen once. The ten largest clones capture 3.5% to 4.5% of the sample. What was sequenced was peripheral blood. The origin of the receptors is a woman aged 55-75 years with COVID-19, enrolled during active disease.

This clone appeared a single time. This chain joins TRBV7-6 and TRBJ1-3; 8 nucleotides match TRBD1. This CDR3 is built from 16 residues. Germline lookup yields CDR1 SGHVS and CDR2 FNYEAQ. J was trimmed by 11 bases and V by 4 bases; bases with no gene match: 16. The CDR3 reads CASSSGGAGDRLPIYF. The CDR3 nucleotides are TGTGCCAGCAGCTCCGGTGGGGCAGGGGACAGGTTACCCATATATTTT. The full variable domain, rest sourced from reference TRBV7-6 and TRBJ1-3, is GAGVSQSPRYKVTKRGQDVALRCDPISGHVSLYWYRQALGQGPEFLTYFNYEAQQDKSGLPNDRFSAERPEGSISTLTIQRTEQRDSAMYRCASSSGGAGDRLPIYFGEGSWLTVV.

The chain has TRBV5-4 and TRBJ2-7, with TRBD1 matching over 9 bases. The V and J ends lost 4 bases and 1 base, in that order; junction bases with no gene match: 3. The length of the CDR3 is 14 residues. The germline CDR1 and CDR2 sequences are SGHNT and YYREEE (reference sequence). CDR3 sequence: CASSGTGSSYEQYF. CDR3 sequence (DNA): TGTGCCAGCAGCGGGACAGGGTCATCCTACGAGCAGTACTTC.

The chain recombines TRBV7-3 with TRBJ2-1; 7 bases are shared with TRBD1. The germline gives CDR1 SGHTA, CDR2 FQGTGA. CDR3 length: 15 residues. V lost 0 bases to trimming and J lost 8 bases; unmatched junction nucleotides: 7. The CDR3 DNA reads as TGTGCCAGCAGCTTAACGCTGACAGGGATTCATGAGCAGTTCTTC. As protein: CASSLTLTGIHEQFF.

The V gene is TRBV2, the J gene TRBJ1-6; D possibly corresponds to TRBD1 (5 bases). CDR1 and CDR2 (germline): SNHLY, FYNNEI. Trimming shortened V by 4 bases and J by 2 bases, and 6 bases separated the two germline ends. The CDR3 totals 14 residues. The CDR3 reads CASSGGAYNSPLHF. In DNA form, the CDR3 reads TGTGCCAGCAGTGGGGGCGCCTATAATTCACCCCTCCACTTT.

The V call is TRBV9, the J call TRBJ1-1; the D is unclear. Germline V gene sequence: CDR1 SGDLS, CDR2 YYNGEE. The length of the CDR3 is 11 residues. V was shortened by 7 bases and J by 6 bases, with 10 bases between the two germline ends. The CDR3 DNA reads TGTGCCAGCGGCGAACGGGCTGAAGCTTTCTTT. It codes for CASGERAEAFF. The full variable domain, with the rest looked up from reference TRBV9 and TRBJ1-1, is DSGVTQTPKHLITATGQRVTLRCSPRSGDLSVYWYQQSLDQGLQFLIQYYNGEERAKGNILERFSAQQFPDLHSELNLSSLELGDSALYFCASGERAEAFFGQGTRLTVV.

CDR3 sequence (DNA): TGTGCCAGCTCACCTCGGCTAGCGGGGGGGGTGGATGAGCAGTTCTTC. Amino acid sequence: CASSPRLAGGVDEQFF. The chain couples TRBV18 to TRBJ2-1, with TRBD2 matching over 12 bases. CDR1 is KGHSH and CDR2 is LQKENI in the germline V gene. J gave up 8 bases and V 3 bases, and 8 bases lay outside the gene matches. The CDR3 has 16 amino acids.

The rearrangement links TRBV2 to TRBJ1-4, with D perhaps matching TRBD1 (6 bases). V dropped 6 bases and J dropped 2 bases, with 13 bases sitting between them. The CDR3 consists of 15 residues. Germline CDR1 and CDR2: SNHLY and FYNNEI. Here the CDR3 reads CASRVTGSTNEKLFF. The CDR3 DNA follows: TGTGCCAGCAGGGTCACAGGGAGTACTAATGAAAAACTGTTTTTT. Using reference TRBV2 and TRBJ1-4 for the parts outside the CDR3, the full variable domain is EPEVTQTPSHQVTQMGQEVILRCVPISNHLYFYWYRQILGQKVEFLVSFYNNEISEKSEIFDDQFSVERPDGSNFTLKIRSTKLEDSAMYFCASRVTGSTNEKLFFGSGTQLSVL.

V is TRBV24-1 and J is TRBJ1-5; TRBD1 matches 7 bases. V lost 9 bases and J lost 1; bases outside the gene matches: 5. CDR3 length: 14 residues. In germline, CDR1 is KGHDR, CDR2 SFDVKD. The CDR3 is CATSQTGSNQPQHF. DNA of the CDR3: TGTGCCACCTCCCAGACAGGGAGCAATCAGCCCCAGCATTTT.

This sequence joins TRBV5-1 and TRBJ2-3, with 9 bases that match TRBD1. The CDR3 extends over 16 amino acids. The germline CDR1 and CDR2 sequences are SGHRS and YFSETQ. The junction had 3 bases not matched to a gene; V was cut back by 1 base and J by 0 bases. The CDR3 region is CASSLLGQGSTDTQYF. CDR3 bases: TGCGCCAGCAGCTTGTTGGGACAGGGAAGCACAGATACGCAGTATTTT. Filled out from reference TRBV5-1 and TRBJ2-3, the complete variable domain reads KAGVTQTPRYLIKTRGQQVTLSCSPISGHRSVSWYQQTPGQGLQFLFEYFSETQRNKGNFPGRFSGRQFSNSRSEMNVSTLELGDSALYLCASSLLGQGSTDTQYFGPGTRLTVL.

The CDR3 region has the DNA TGTGCCAGCTCACGCAGCGGGGCAAACGGAAACACCATATATTTT. Its protein is CASSRSGANGNTIYF. The gene calls are TRBV18 and TRBJ1-3; possible D gene TRBD1, 5 bases. Germline V CDR1 and CDR2: KGHSH, LQKENI. The length of the CDR3 is 15 residues. V dropped 4 bases and J dropped 4 bases, with 14 bases sitting between them.

The gene calls are TRBV18 and TRBJ1-4, with 9 nucleotides matching TRBD1. Germline CDR1 is KGHSH and CDR2 is LQKENI. This CDR3 has 16 amino acids. Trimming at V came to 3 bases and at J to 11 bases, leaving 13 bases not matched to a gene. CDR3 sequence (DNA): TGTGCCAGCTCACCGAATGTGGGACAGGGATCGTCGAAACTGTTTTTT. This translates into CASSPNVGQGSSKLFF.

The CDR3 loop is CASSRGAGGGTDTQYF. Written as DNA, the CDR3 is TGTGCCAGCAGCCGTGGGGCGGGGGGCGGCACAGATACGCAGTATTTT. This rearrangement joins TRBV5-4 to TRBJ2-3, with 8 bases that match TRBD2. Trimming took 4 bases from V and 1 from J; bases not matched to a gene: 8. CDR1 is SGHNT, CDR2 YYREEE, per germline (reference sequence). The CDR3 covers 16 residues.

This chain links TRBV28 with TRBJ1-1, with unresolved D. The germline V and J ends were trimmed by 6 bases and 11 bases, with 19 bases remaining between them. The CDR3 spans 13 residues. CDR1 MDHEN and CDR2 SYDVKM come from the germline V gene. The CDR3 region has the DNA TGTGCCAGCAGATACCAAATTAAGGGAGACGCTTTCTTT. Amino acid sequence: CASRYQIKGDAFF.

The genes are TRBV19 and TRBJ2-3; TRBD1 agrees at 8 bases. Germline CDR1 reads LNHDA; CDR2 reads SQIVND (reference sequence). V gave up 9 bases and J gave up 4 bases; unmatched junction bases: 6. This CDR3 has 13 amino acids. The CDR3 sequence: CASGRGRSDTQYF. The CDR3 DNA is TGTGCCAGCGGCAGGGGGCGTTCAGATACGCAGTATTTT. The complete variable domain, with remaining parts taken from reference TRBV19 and TRBJ2-3, reads DGGITQSPKYLFRKEGQNVTLSCEQNLNHDAMYWYRQDPGQGLRLIYYSQIVNDFQKGDIAEGYSVSREKKESFPLTVTSAQKNPTAFYLCASGRGRSDTQYFGPGTRLTVL.

This clone was detected only once. This chain joins TRBV6-6 and TRBJ1-3; D remains unclear. This CDR3 region has 14 residues. Trimming stripped 2 bases from V and 4 bases from J, with 9 bases between. Germline-derived CDR1 and CDR2 are MNHNY and SVGAGI (reference sequence). CDR3 nucleotides: TGTGCCAGCAGTTACCGGGAAGCGGGAAACACCATATATTTT. It translates to CASSYREAGNTIYF.

The chain is built from TRBV5-6 and TRBJ2-3; 13 nucleotides align to TRBD2. The CDR3 sequence is 16 residues long. The V and J ends lost 4 bases and 4 bases, in that order; junction bases with no gene match: 6. Germline CDR1 SGHDT, CDR2 YYEEEE. CDR3 sequence: CASSGRGLAGADTQYF. CDR3 nucleotides: TGTGCCAGCAGCGGGAGAGGACTAGCGGGGGCAGATACGCAGTATTTT. The whole variable domain, remainder taken from reference TRBV5-6 and TRBJ2-3, is DAGVTQSPTHLIKTRGQQVTLRCSPKSGHDTVSWYQQALGQGPQFIFQYYEEEERQRGNFPDRFSGHQFPNYSSELNVNALLLGDSALYLCASSGRGLAGADTQYFGPGTRLTVL.

Only one count was recorded for this clone. The V and J genes are TRBV4-2 and TRBJ1-1; 7 bases map to TRBD1. Trimming at V came to 2 bases and at J to 5 bases, leaving 5 bases not matched to a gene. Germline assignment: CDR1 LGHNA and CDR2 YNFKEQ. The CDR3 totals 14 residues. The CDR3 is CASSQTHRGTEAFF. Here the CDR3 DNA reads TGTGCCAGCAGCCAAACCCACAGGGGTACTGAAGCTTTCTTT.

The count of this clone is one. This rearrangement joins TRBV27 to TRBJ2-7; possible D gene TRBD2, 5 bases. Germline CDR1 is MNHEY and CDR2 is SMNVEV (reference sequence). The CDR3 sequence is 14 residues long. V lost 8 bases and J 1 base, leaving 15 bases between the germline ends. CDR3 in amino acids: CASGILGRSYEQYF. In nucleotides, the CDR3 is TGTGCCAGCGGCATTTTAGGGAGATCCTACGAGCAGTACTTC.

The chain has TRBV7-8 and TRBJ1-1; no firm D call. V was trimmed by 5 bases and J by 4 bases, leaving 17 bases between them. The CDR3 sequence is 15 residues long. Germline V gene lookup returns CDR1 SGHVS and CDR2 FQNEAQ. Here the CDR3 reads CASSRSQASGTEAFF. The CDR3 nucleotides are TGTGCCAGCAGCCGTTCGCAGGCGAGCGGCACTGAAGCTTTCTTT.

This chain links TRBV27 with TRBJ2-7; TRBD2 matches at 9 bases. Germline CDR1 is MNHEY and CDR2 is SMNVEV (reference sequence). V lost 5 bases to trimming and J lost 7 bases; unmatched junction nucleotides: 9. The CDR3 sequence is 14 residues long. The CDR3 DNA sequence: TGTGCCAGCAGTGCTGCGGGGGGGCGAAGGGAGCAGTACTTC. Translation: CASSAAGGRREQYF.

This clone was recorded once. DNA of the CDR3: TGTGCCAGCAGCACAGGACAGGGGTTGGGGGGCTACACCTTC. As protein: CASSTGQGLGGYTF. This chain uses TRBV7-8 with TRBJ1-2, with 9 bases aligning to TRBD1. This CDR3 contains 14 residues. CDR1 SGHVS and CDR2 FQNEAQ come from the germline V gene. The V segment lost 5 bases and the J segment 8 bases; nucleotides outside the gene matches: 9.

CDR3 in DNA: TGTGCCAGCAGCCAAGCCACCCGGATTCGGGACAGGGGTGCTAATGAAAAACTGTTTTTT. It codes for CASSQATRIRDRGANEKLFF. The rearrangement joins TRBV3-1 (or the pseudogene TRBV3-2) to TRBJ1-4; 10 nucleotides match TRBD1. Germline V gives CDR1 LGHDT, CDR2 YNNKEL (reference sequence). The trim removed 1 base at V and 3 bases at J, leaving 14 bases unmatched. This CDR3 is 20 amino acids long.

DNA of the CDR3: TGTGCCAGCAGCCGGACATACTACGAGCAGTACTTC. It is translated as CASSRTYYEQYF. The V gene is TRBV3-1 (or the pseudogene TRBV3-2), the J gene TRBJ2-7; perhaps TRBD1 as D (5 bases). The germline V gene has CDR1 LGHDT and CDR2 YNNKEL (reference sequence). Deletions cut 4 bases from V and 3 bases from J, with 7 bases between. There are 12 residues in the CDR3.

This clone was observed a handful of times. The gene calls are TRBV29-1 and TRBJ2-1; tentatively, D is TRBD1 (5 bases). From germline, CDR1 is SQVTM and CDR2 ANQGSEA. The ends were cut back, 0 bases at V and 3 bases at J, with 21 bases in the middle. The CDR3 contains 18 residues. The CDR3 loop reads CSVEDPPGLGRLYNEQFF. CDR3 nucleotides: TGCAGCGTTGAAGATCCGCCCGGCCTGGGGCGACTCTACAATGAGCAGTTCTTC.

This clone has only one observation. The chain is built from TRBV5-6 and TRBJ2-2; 7 nucleotides align to TRBD1. The CDR3 covers 15 residues. Germline CDR1 is SGHDT and CDR2 is YYEEEE. Germline trimming cut 4 bases from V and 4 bases from J; bases unmatched to any gene: 7. The CDR3 here is CASSPDRVPTGELFF. Written as DNA, the CDR3 is TGTGCCAGCAGCCCAGACAGGGTACCCACCGGGGAGCTGTTTTTT.

This CDR3 is CSISRGVGEAFF. DNA of the CDR3: TGCAGCATATCCAGGGGGGTCGGGGAAGCTTTCTTT. The chain combines TRBV29-1 with TRBJ1-1; 7 nucleotides line up with TRBD1. The ends lost 8 bases at V and 8 bases at J; junction bases unmatched: 11. The CDR3 is 12 residues long. CDR1 and CDR2 from the germline V gene are SQVTM and ANQGSEA.

The chain joins TRBV6-2 or TRBV6-3 to TRBJ2-5; no reliable D call. The CDR3 consists of 18 residues. Trimming removed 2 bases from V and 5 bases from J, with 24 bases in between. Germline loops: CDR1 MNHEY, CDR2 SVGEGT. In nucleotides, the CDR3 is TGTGCCAGCAGTTACAATGTGGTAGGAGACTCTCATAGGGAGACCCAGTACTTC. Residues: CASSYNVVGDSHRETQYF.

V is TRBV2 and J is TRBJ2-3; 9 nucleotides match TRBD2. Unmatched junction bases numbered 4, after V lost 5 bases and J lost 1 base. The V gene's germline CDR1 is SNHLY and CDR2 FYNNEI. The length of the CDR3 is 15 residues. The CDR3 coding sequence is TGTGCCAGCAGTCGCTTAGCGGGGGGCACAGATACGCAGTATTTT. Translating gives CASSRLAGGTDTQYF.

The chain joins TRBV7-2 to TRBJ2-5, with 14 bases lining up with TRBD2. With V trimmed by 6 bases and J by 4 bases, 7 bases remained unmatched. This CDR3 is 16 amino acids long. The germline V gene has CDR1 SGHTA and CDR2 FQGNSA. The CDR3 DNA follows: TGTGCCAGCAGGTCAGGACTAGCGGGGGGCGTAGAGACCCAGTACTTC. It is translated as CASRSGLAGGVETQYF.

V and J are TRBV4-2 and TRBJ2-7; 12 bases line up with TRBD1. V gave up 0 bases and J gave up 0 bases; unmatched junction bases: 12. CDR1 LGHNA and CDR2 YNFKEQ come from the germline V gene. This CDR3 is 20 amino acids long. The chain's CDR3 is CASSQDVAGQGAKASYEQYF. The CDR3 DNA is TGTGCCAGCAGCCAAGATGTCGCGGGACAGGGGGCTAAAGCCTCCTACGAGCAGTACTTC.

V is TRBV19 and J is TRBJ2-2, with 9 nucleotides matching TRBD1. Losses at the gene ends were 2 bases for V and 6 bases for J; bases not matched to a gene: 7. Germline CDR1 and CDR2: LNHDA and SQIVND (reference sequence). The length of the CDR3 is 16 residues. The CDR3 here is CASSITGTGSSGELFF. Here the CDR3 DNA reads TGTGCCAGTAGTATAACCGGGACAGGGTCCTCCGGGGAGCTGTTTTTT.

This chain joins TRBV5-1 and TRBJ2-2, with 8 bases identical to TRBD1. J lost 5 bases, V lost 3 bases, and 6 bases had no gene match. The germline V gene encodes CDR1 SGHRS and CDR2 YFSETQ. The CDR3 sequence is 15 residues long. CDR3 nucleotide sequence: TGCGCCAGCAGCTCACAGGGGGAAAGAACCGGGGAGCTGTTTTTT. Its protein is CASSSQGERTGELFF.